This T cell receptor (beta chain) stems from a study of cytomegalovirus exposure and HLA in healthy donors. This clone was detected only a few times. The PCR was carried out with 60 Vbeta primers and 13 Jbeta primers. Sequencing used immunoSEQ multiplex PCR; TCRdb keeps in-frame clones, though not all of them. The data hold 200,000 to 250,000 clones, with just over 75% observed a single time. The sample comprised PBMCs. The receptor comes from a man between 18 and 35 years old in good health and CMV-seronegative.

CDR3 in DNA: TGTGCCAGCAGCTTGGCGGGACAGGCCTACGAGCAGTACTTC. Translating gives CASSLAGQAYEQYF. The gene calls are TRBV5-5 and TRBJ2-7; TRBD1 matches 8 bases. CDR3 length equals 14 residues. Germline V gene data show CDR1 as SGHKS and CDR2 as YYEKEE (reference sequence). J was trimmed by 2 bases and V by 0 bases; bases with no gene match: 1.